These T cell receptor beta chains were read from a single sample in a study of identical twins. TCRdb reprocessed the 5' RACE reads via MiXCR and lists one record per CDR3 protein. The top ten hold more than 2.5% of the sample, which has a few hundred thousand distinct CDR3 sequences, approximately 9.6% seen once. The same sample was also studied in work on yellow fever vaccine responses in identical twins.

Input material: PBMCs. The receptors shown here come from a woman between 18 and 29 years old in good health. Both conserved end residues are part of each CDR3.

J gene: TRBJ1-2; V gene: TRBV6-5; CDR3 protein: CASSYSKGGIGGYWDGYTF
J gene: TRBJ1-2; V gene: TRBV4-3; CDR3 protein: CASSQELTFMRHLEDDYTF
J gene: TRBJ1-6; V gene: TRBV6-1; CDR3 protein: CASRAVGGQNSPLHF
J gene: TRBJ2-2; V gene: TRBV9; CDR3 protein: CASSVGTRTGELFF
J gene: TRBJ2-2; V gene: TRBV12-3/TRBV12-4; CDR3 protein: CASSFTGAGTGELFF
J gene: TRBJ2-1; V gene: TRBV27; CDR3 protein: CASSFGGPRAGGSYNEQFF
J gene: TRBJ2-1; V gene: TRBV28; CDR3 protein: CASRSEASYNEQFF
J gene: TRBJ2-3; V gene: TRBV20-1; CDR3 protein: CSARALVAATDTQYF
J gene: TRBJ2-2; V gene: TRBV29-1; CDR3 protein: CSVSSHPMGGELFF
J gene: TRBJ2-5; V gene: TRBV5-6; CDR3 protein: CASSRGTGQETQYF
J gene: TRBJ2-1; V gene: TRBV29-1; CDR3 protein: CSVYEGYNEQFF
J gene: TRBJ2-7; V gene: TRBV20-1; CDR3 protein: CSARGGTATYEQYF
J gene: TRBJ2-3; V gene: TRBV20-1; CDR3 protein: CSAGGGGLDTQYF
J gene: TRBJ2-1; V gene: TRBV20-1; CDR3 protein: CSARDWTGNNEQFF
J gene: TRBJ2-1; V gene: TRBV28; CDR3 protein: CASSPTGGILF
J gene: TRBJ2-1; V gene: TRBV7-9; CDR3 protein: CASSSTGGGGNYNEQFF
J gene: TRBJ1-2; V gene: TRBV12-3/TRBV12-4; CDR3 protein: CASSSDRFYGYTF